This T cell receptor (beta chain) was documented in a study of blood T cell repertoires in COVID-19. Assay: immunoSEQ multiplex PCR; the TCRdb copy retains only in-frame clones and omits some. The sample has some 390,000 clones; around nine tenths are singletons. The V end lost 3 bases, the J end lost 4 bases, and 9 bases lay between the germline ends. Germline lookup yields CDR1 SNHLY and CDR2 FYNNEI. The CDR3 has 14 residues. The specimen was peripheral blood. The chain joins TRBV2 to TRBJ1-4, with D tentatively TRBD1 (6 bases). The receptor was derived from a middle-aged woman with COVID-19, enrolled during active disease. Here the CDR3 DNA reads TGTGCCAGCAGTGATTGGACAGTTAATGAAAAACTGTTTTTT. Its translation is CASSDWTVNEKLFF.